This entry lists 19 T cell receptor beta chains sequenced from one sample in a study of shared clonotypes between healthy human individuals. TCRdb keeps only in-frame clones here, not all; method: immunoSEQ multiplex PCR. The top ten hold over 1.5% of the sample, which has approximately 740,000 clones, approximately 74% seen once. The sequencing input was memory CD4+ T cells sorted from blood. As for subset: CD45RA-negative fraction. The receptors come from a woman aged 25 to 39 in good health.

The chain employs TRBV2 and TRBJ1-2; D is ambiguous. CDR1 SNHLY and CDR2 FYNNEI come from the germline V gene. With 3 bases removed from V and 2 bases from J, the gap between germline ends came to 7 bases. The CDR3 is made up of 13 amino acids. CDR3 bases: TGTGCCAGCAGTGACAGCTTAAACTATGGCTACACCTTC. Its protein product is CASSDSLNYGYTF.

The chain uses TRBV28 and TRBJ2-1; D remains ambiguous. This CDR3 spans 15 amino acids. V was cut by 6 bases and J by 0 bases, with 12 bases left in between. From germline, CDR1 is MDHEN and CDR2 SYDVKM. The CDR3 region has the DNA TGTGCCAGCAGCCAATACGGGCGCTCCTACAATGAGCAGTTCTTC. Protein sequence: CASSQYGRSYNEQFF.

The chain is built from TRBV28 and TRBJ2-3; D is unclear. Per the germline V gene, CDR1 is MDHEN and CDR2 is SYDVKM. CDR3 size: 14 residues. Trimming stripped 4 bases from V and 2 bases from J, with 10 bases between. The CDR3 sequence: CASSSPGATDTQYF. DNA for the CDR3: TGTGCCAGCAGTTCCCCGGGCGCCACAGATACGCAGTATTTT.

The V gene is TRBV28, the J gene TRBJ2-1; 7 bases match TRBD2. Germline CDR1 MDHEN, CDR2 SYDVKM. CDR3 length: 15 amino acids. V shed 8 bases and J 0 bases; nucleotides not matched to a gene: 7. CDR3 DNA: TGTGCCAGCGAACGGGACTACAGCTCCTACAATGAGCAGTTCTTC. Protein: CASERDYSSYNEQFF.

The V call is TRBV14, the J call TRBJ1-2; D unresolved. Germline assignment: CDR1 SGHDN and CDR2 FVKESK. Trimming shortened V by 4 bases and J by 4 bases, and 13 bases separated the two germline ends. The CDR3 length is 14 residues. The DNA for the CDR3 is TGTGCCAGCAGCCCTAGCCCCGCCGGCTATGGCTACACCTTC. This encodes CASSPSPAGYGYTF.

The rearrangement links TRBV27 to TRBJ2-1; 9 bases are a match to TRBD2. V trimming: 6 bases; J trimming: 5 bases; junction bases outside the gene matches: 5. Germline CDR1 and CDR2: MNHEY and SMNVEV (reference sequence). This CDR3 has 14 amino acids. CDR3 nucleotides: TGTGCCAGCAGGAGGACTAGCGCAAACAATGAGCAGTTCTTC. Its protein product is CASRRTSANNEQFF.

There are a few counts of this clone. The sample contains more than one DNA sequence encoding this CDR3. This chain connects TRBV5-1 to TRBJ1-3; 7 bases agree with TRBD1. The CDR3 totals 14 residues. With V trimmed by 3 bases and J by 4 bases, 4 bases remained unmatched. Germline lookup yields CDR1 SGHRS and CDR2 YFSETQ. The CDR3 spells CASSYGTEGNTIYF. The CDR3 bases are TGCGCCAGCAGCTATGGGACAGAAGGAAACACCATATATTTT. Supplemented by reference TRBV5-1 and TRBJ1-3, the full variable domain reads KAGVTQTPRYLIKTRGQQVTLSCSPISGHRSVSWYQQTPGQGLQFLFEYFSETQRNKGNFPGRFSGRQFSNSRSEMNVSTLELGDSALYLCASSYGTEGNTIYFGEGSWLTVV.

The genes are TRBV2 and TRBJ2-5, with a weak D call TRBD2 (6 bases). Germline lookup yields CDR1 SNHLY and CDR2 FYNNEI. This CDR3 contains 14 residues. Trimming took off 4 bases at V and 1 base at J, with 10 bases between the two ends. CDR3 in amino acids: CASSVGGAQETQYF. The CDR3 nucleotides are TGTGCCAGCAGTGTAGGCGGGGCCCAAGAGACCCAGTACTTC.

The chain employs TRBV29-1 and TRBJ2-3; 13 nucleotides line up with TRBD2. There are 14 residues in the CDR3. Germline-derived CDR1 and CDR2 are SQVTM and ANQGSEA. Trimming removed 3 bases from V and 4 bases from J; junction bases left unmatched: 1. CDR3 DNA sequence: TGCAGCGTTGAGGGACTAGCGGGGTCAGATACGCAGTATTTT. The encoded protein is CSVEGLAGSDTQYF.

The gene calls are TRBV4-2 and TRBJ2-7; weak D call: TRBD1 (5 bases). CDR3 length equals 14 residues. V was clipped by 1 base and J by 3 bases, with 10 bases between them. Germline CDR1 reads LGHNA; CDR2 reads YNFKEQ. In nucleotides, the CDR3 is TGTGCCAGCAGCCAAGGAGGCAGGGACTACGAGCAGTACTTC. This codes for CASSQGGRDYEQYF.

This clone showed up just once. Other DNA sequences within the sample encode an identical CDR3. The chain combines TRBV5-1 with TRBJ2-1; D is possibly TRBD2 (5 bases). The germline CDR1 and CDR2 sequences are SGHRS and YFSETQ. Trimming stripped 2 bases from V and 1 base from J, with 10 bases between. CDR3 length: 15 amino acids. In nucleotides, the CDR3 is TGCGCCAGCAGCTTTAGCGTTGGATCCTACAATGAGCAGTTCTTC. Translating gives CASSFSVGSYNEQFF.

The rearrangement uses TRBV5-1 and TRBJ2-5; D gene ambiguous. The CDR3 has 16 residues. Germline values: CDR1 SGHRS, CDR2 YFSETQ. Trimming stripped 0 bases from V and 0 bases from J, with 12 bases between. The CDR3 sequence: CASSLAVRTDQETQYF. CDR3 DNA: TGCGCCAGCAGCTTGGCCGTTCGGACGGACCAAGAGACCCAGTACTTC. Full variable domain (remainder filled in from reference TRBV5-1 and TRBJ2-5): KAGVTQTPRYLIKTRGQQVTLSCSPISGHRSVSWYQQTPGQGLQFLFEYFSETQRNKGNFPGRFSGRQFSNSRSEMNVSTLELGDSALYLCASSLAVRTDQETQYFGPGTRLLVL.

This chain joins TRBV28 and TRBJ1-4; the D gene is possibly TRBD1 (5 bases). The CDR3 covers 14 residues. Per the germline V gene, CDR1 is MDHEN and CDR2 is SYDVKM. V dropped 4 bases and J dropped 3 bases, with 9 bases sitting between them. The DNA for the CDR3 is TGTGCCAGCAGTTCTGGGGCGCCTAATGAAAAACTGTTTTTT. Encoded protein: CASSSGAPNEKLFF. The full variable domain, completed using reference TRBV28 and TRBJ1-4, is DVKVTQSSRYLVKRTGEKVFLECVQDMDHENMFWYRQDPGLGLRLIYFSYDVKMKEKGDIPEGYSVSREKKERFSLILESASTNQTSMYLCASSSGAPNEKLFFGSGTQLSVL.

The chain is built from TRBV7-6 and TRBJ1-1, with 7 bases lining up with TRBD1. The CDR3 sequence is 16 residues long. Trimming cost V 4 bases and J 4 bases; bases outside gene matches: 12. Germline CDR1 and CDR2: SGHVS and FNYEAQ. The CDR3 protein is CASSSRDRLGRTEAFF. DNA for the CDR3: TGTGCCAGCAGCTCCAGGGACAGATTGGGGCGCACTGAAGCTTTCTTT. The variable domain in full, completed from reference TRBV7-6 and TRBJ1-1, reads GAGVSQSPRYKVTKRGQDVALRCDPISGHVSLYWYRQALGQGPEFLTYFNYEAQQDKSGLPNDRFSAERPEGSISTLTIQRTEQRDSAMYRCASSSRDRLGRTEAFFGQGTRLTVV.

The V gene is TRBV25-1, the J gene TRBJ2-2; D tentatively fits TRBD1 or TRBD2 (5 bases each). CDR1 and CDR2 (germline): MGHDK, SYGVNS. The CDR3 contains 14 residues. V dropped 3 bases and J dropped 5 bases, with 10 bases sitting between them. The CDR3 region is CASSDRGFTGELFF. The CDR3 DNA is TGTGCCAGCAGTGACCGGGGCTTTACCGGGGAGCTGTTTTTT.

The chain links TRBV6-1 to TRBJ2-3; D might be TRBD1 (6 bases). Germline V gives CDR1 MNHNS, CDR2 SASEGT. V gave up 7 bases and J gave up 2 bases, with 13 bases separating them. The CDR3 has 14 amino acids. CDR3 sequence (DNA): TGTGCCAGCACCCCAGGGACAACCACAGATACGCAGTATTTT. Protein product: CASTPGTTTDTQYF.

The V and J genes are TRBV30 and TRBJ2-1; either TRBD1 or TRBD2 may supply D (5 bases each). Germline V gives CDR1 GTSNPN, CDR2 SVGIG (reference sequence). Trimming removed 8 bases from V and 8 bases from J, with 19 bases in between. This CDR3 is 13 amino acids long. In nucleotides, the CDR3 is TGTGCCGGTCAAACCGGGACCTCCGATGAGCAGTTCTTC. It yields the protein CAGQTGTSDEQFF.

The sample holds one count of this clone. V usage is TRBV29-1 and J usage is TRBJ2-2, with 12 bases lining up with TRBD2. The CDR3 length is 16 residues. CDR1 and CDR2 (germline): SQVTM, ANQGSEA. After removal of 3 bases from V and 5 bases from J, the junction contained 7 bases not matched to a gene. The CDR3 here is CSVDRLAGVGTGELFF. The DNA of the CDR3 is TGCAGCGTTGATAGACTAGCGGGAGTGGGAACCGGGGAGCTGTTTTTT.

The count of this clone is one. The rearrangement joins TRBV29-1 to TRBJ1-1; 10 bases map to TRBD1. Germline assignment: CDR1 SQVTM and CDR2 ANQGSEA. V shed 4 bases, J shed 3 bases, and the junction held 5 bases outside the gene matches. There are 14 residues in the CDR3. CDR3 protein: CSVADRGLYTEAFF. DNA of the CDR3: TGCAGCGTTGCAGACAGGGGGCTTTACACTGAAGCTTTCTTT.